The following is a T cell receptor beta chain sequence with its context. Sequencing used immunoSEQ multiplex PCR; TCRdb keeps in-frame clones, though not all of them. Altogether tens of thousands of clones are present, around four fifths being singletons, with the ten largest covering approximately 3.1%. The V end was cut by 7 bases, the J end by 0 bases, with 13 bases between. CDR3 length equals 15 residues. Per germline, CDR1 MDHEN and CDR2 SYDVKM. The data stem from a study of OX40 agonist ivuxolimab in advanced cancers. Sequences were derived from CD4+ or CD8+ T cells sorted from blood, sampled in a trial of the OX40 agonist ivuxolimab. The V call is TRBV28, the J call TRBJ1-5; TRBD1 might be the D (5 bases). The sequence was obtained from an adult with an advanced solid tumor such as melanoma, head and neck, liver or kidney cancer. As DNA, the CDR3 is TGTGCCAGCATTTCGGGCGGGGGTAGCAATCAGCCCCAGCATTTT. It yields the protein CASISGGGSNQPQHF.